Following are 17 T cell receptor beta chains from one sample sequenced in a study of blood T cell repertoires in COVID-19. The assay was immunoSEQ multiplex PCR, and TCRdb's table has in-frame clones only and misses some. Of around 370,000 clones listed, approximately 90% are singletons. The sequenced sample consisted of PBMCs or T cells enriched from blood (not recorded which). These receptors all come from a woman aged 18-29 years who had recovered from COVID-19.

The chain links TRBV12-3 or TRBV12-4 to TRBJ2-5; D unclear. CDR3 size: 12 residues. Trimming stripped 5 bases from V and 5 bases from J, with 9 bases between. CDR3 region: CASSQTRETQYF. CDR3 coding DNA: TGTGCCAGCAGTCAGACAAGGGAGACCCAGTACTTC.

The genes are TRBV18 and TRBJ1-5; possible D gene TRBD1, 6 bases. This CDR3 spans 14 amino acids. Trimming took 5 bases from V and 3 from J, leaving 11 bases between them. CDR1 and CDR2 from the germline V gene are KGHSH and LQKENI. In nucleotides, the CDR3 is TGTGCCAGCTCAACAACAGGGCCCAATCAGCCCCAGCATTTT. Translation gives CASSTTGPNQPQHF.

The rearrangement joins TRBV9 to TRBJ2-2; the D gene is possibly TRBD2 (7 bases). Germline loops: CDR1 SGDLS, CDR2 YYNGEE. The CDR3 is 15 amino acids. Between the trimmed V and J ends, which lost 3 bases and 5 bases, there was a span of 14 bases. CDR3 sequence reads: CASSDGGGLTGELFF. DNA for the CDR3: TGTGCCAGCAGCGATGGCGGGGGCCTGACCGGGGAGCTGTTTTTT.

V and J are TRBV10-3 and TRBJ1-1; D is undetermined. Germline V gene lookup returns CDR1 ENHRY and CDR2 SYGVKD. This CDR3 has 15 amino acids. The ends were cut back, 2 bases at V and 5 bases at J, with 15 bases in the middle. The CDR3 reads CAISEPDPARTEAFF. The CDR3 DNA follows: TGTGCCATCAGTGAGCCCGATCCGGCTAGGACTGAAGCTTTCTTT.

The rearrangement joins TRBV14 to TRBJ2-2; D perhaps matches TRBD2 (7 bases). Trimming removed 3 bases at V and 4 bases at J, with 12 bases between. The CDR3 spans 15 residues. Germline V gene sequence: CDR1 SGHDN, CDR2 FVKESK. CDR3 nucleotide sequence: TGTGCCAGCAGCCACGGGGGGCGCGCCACCGGGGAGCTGTTTTTT. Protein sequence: CASSHGGRATGELFF.

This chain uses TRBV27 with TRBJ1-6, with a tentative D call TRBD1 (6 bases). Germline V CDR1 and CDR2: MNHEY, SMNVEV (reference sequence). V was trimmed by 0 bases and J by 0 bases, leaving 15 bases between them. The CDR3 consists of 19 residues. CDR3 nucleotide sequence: TGTGCCAGCAGTTTATCTACTTTGGACAGCCCCTCCTATAATTCACCCCTCCACTTT. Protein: CASSLSTLDSPSYNSPLHF.

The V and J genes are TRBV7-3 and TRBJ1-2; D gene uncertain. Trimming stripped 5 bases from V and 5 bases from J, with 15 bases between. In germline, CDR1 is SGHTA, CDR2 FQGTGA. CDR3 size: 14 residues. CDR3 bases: TGTGCCAGCAGCCTCAAACCGGGAGGGTATGGCTACACCTTC. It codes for CASSLKPGGYGYTF.

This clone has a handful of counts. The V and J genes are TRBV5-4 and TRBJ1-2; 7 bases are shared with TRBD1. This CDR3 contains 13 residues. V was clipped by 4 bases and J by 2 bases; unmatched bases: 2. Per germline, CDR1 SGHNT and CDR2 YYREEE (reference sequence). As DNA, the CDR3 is TGTGCCAGCAGCCCGACAGGGAACTATGGCTACACCTTC. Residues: CASSPTGNYGYTF.

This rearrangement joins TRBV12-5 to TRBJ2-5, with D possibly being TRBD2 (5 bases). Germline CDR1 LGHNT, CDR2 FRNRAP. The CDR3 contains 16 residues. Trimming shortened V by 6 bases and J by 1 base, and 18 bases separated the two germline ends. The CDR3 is CASGAAGLKAQETQYF. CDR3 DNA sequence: TGTGCTAGTGGGGCGGCCGGACTTAAAGCCCAAGAGACCCAGTACTTC.

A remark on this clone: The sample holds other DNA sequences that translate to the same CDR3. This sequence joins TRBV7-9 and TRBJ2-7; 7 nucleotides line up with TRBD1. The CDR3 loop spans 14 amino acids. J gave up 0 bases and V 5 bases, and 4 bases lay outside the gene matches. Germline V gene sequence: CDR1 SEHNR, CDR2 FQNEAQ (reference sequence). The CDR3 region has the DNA TGTGCCAGCAGCCCTCGGGACAGCTCCTACGAGCAGTACTTC. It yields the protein CASSPRDSSYEQYF.

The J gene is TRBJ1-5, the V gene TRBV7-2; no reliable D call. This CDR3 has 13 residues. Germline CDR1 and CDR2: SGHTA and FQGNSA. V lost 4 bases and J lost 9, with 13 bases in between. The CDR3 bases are TGTGCCAGCAGCTCGGGCCCCCGGGGGCCCCAGCATTTT. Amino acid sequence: CASSSGPRGPQHF.

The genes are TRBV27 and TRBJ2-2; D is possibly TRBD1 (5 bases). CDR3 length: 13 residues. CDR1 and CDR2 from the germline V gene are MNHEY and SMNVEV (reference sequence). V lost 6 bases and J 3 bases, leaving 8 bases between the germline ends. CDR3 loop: CASSRVDTGELFF. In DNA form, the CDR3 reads TGTGCCAGCAGCAGGGTTGACACCGGGGAGCTGTTTTTT.

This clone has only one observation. The CDR3 DNA sequence: TGTGCCAGCAGTGTACGACAGGGATCTAACTATGGCTACACCTTC. Translation: CASSVRQGSNYGYTF. V and J are TRBV2 and TRBJ1-2; TRBD1 matches at 7 bases. Germline assignment: CDR1 SNHLY and CDR2 FYNNEI. The J segment lost 0 bases and the V segment lost 4 bases, leaving 5 bases of the junction unmatched. This CDR3 has 15 amino acids.

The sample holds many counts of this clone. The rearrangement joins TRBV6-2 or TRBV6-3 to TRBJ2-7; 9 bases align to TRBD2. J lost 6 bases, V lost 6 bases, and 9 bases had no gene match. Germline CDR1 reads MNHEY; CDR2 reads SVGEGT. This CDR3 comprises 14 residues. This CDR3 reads CASSSGTSSAEQYF. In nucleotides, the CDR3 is TGTGCCAGCAGCTCCGGGACTAGCAGTGCCGAGCAGTACTTC.

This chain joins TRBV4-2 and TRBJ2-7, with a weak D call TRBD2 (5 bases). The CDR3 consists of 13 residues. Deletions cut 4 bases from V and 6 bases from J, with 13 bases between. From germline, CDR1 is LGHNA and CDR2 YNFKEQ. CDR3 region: CASSPRLTGEQYF. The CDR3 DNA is TGTGCCAGCAGCCCACGACTAACTGGCGAGCAGTACTTC.

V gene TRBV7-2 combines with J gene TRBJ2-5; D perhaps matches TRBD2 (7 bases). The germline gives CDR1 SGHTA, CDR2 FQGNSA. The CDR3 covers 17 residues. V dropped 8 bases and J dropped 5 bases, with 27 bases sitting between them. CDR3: CASSPNGGGALWETQYF. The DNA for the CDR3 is TGTGCCAGCTCCCCGAATGGCGGGGGCGCTTTATGGGAGACCCAGTACTTC.

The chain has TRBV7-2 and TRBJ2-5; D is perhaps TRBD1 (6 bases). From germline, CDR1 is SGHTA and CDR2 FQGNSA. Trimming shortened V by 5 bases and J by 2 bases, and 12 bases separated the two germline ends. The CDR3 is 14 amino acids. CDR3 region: CASSTPGAQETQYF. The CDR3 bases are TGTGCCAGCAGCACCCCAGGGGCACAAGAGACCCAGTACTTC.